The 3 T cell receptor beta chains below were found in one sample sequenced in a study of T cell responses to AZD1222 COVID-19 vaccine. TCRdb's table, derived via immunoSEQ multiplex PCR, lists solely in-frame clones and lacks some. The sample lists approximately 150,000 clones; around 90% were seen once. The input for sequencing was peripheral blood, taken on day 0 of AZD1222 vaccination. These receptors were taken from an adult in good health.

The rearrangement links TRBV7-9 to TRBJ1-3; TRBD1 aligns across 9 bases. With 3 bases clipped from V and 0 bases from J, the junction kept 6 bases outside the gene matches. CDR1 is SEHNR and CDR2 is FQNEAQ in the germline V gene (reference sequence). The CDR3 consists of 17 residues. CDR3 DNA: TGTGCCAGCAGCTTTACAGGGGGCCCGGTCTCTGGAAACACCATATATTTT. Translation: CASSFTGGPVSGNTIYF.

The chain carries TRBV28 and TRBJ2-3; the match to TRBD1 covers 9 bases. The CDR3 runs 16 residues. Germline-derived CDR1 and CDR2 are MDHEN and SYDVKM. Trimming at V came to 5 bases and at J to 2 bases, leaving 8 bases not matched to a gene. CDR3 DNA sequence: TGTGCCAGCAGTCCGGGACAGGGATACACCACAGATACGCAGTATTTT. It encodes CASSPGQGYTTDTQYF.

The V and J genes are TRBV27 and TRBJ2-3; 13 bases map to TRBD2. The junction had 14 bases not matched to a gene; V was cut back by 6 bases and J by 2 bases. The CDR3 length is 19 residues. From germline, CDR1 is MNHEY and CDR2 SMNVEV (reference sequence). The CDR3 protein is CASSTKSRTSGSPTDTQYF. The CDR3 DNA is TGTGCCAGCAGCACTAAGTCTCGGACTAGCGGGAGTCCCACAGATACGCAGTATTTT.